The next 2 T cell receptor beta chains were all read from a single sample in a study of CD8+ T cells in alopecia areata. Regarding treatment: oral pan-JAK inhibitor, 5-10 mg twice daily. Investigators isolated RNA and reverse transcribed it into cDNA to act as the sequencing template. Some clones are missing from TCRdb's copy, which holds only in-frame ones; the method was immunoSEQ multiplex PCR. Of about 120,000 clones listed, 58% are singletons. Sample: CD8+ T cells sorted from blood, taken at week 4, from a patient treated with tofacitinib. The receptors were gathered from a human donor with alopecia areata.

J is TRBJ2-2 and V is TRBV5-6, with no clear D. This CDR3 is built from 12 residues. The V end was cut by 0 bases, the J end by 7 bases, with 4 bases between. Germline loops: CDR1 SGHDT, CDR2 YYEEEE. DNA of the CDR3: TGTGCCAGCAGCTTGGAGCGCGGGGAGCTGTTTTTT. Protein sequence: CASSLERGELFF.

The chain joins TRBV5-5 to TRBJ2-6, with TRBD1 identical over 8 bases. This CDR3 comprises 18 residues. Germline CDR1 and CDR2: SGHKS and YYEKEE (reference sequence). Germline trimming cut 5 bases from V and 0 bases from J; bases unmatched to any gene: 10. As DNA, the CDR3 is TGTGCCAGCAGGACAGGACAGGGTACCCTCTCTGGGGCCAACGTCCTGACTTTC. Protein sequence: CASRTGQGTLSGANVLTF.